The clone carrying this T cell receptor (beta chain) was detected only a few times. What it binds is not known. Germline CDR1 is GTSNPN and CDR2 is SVGIG (reference sequence). This CDR3 region has 14 residues. Trimming took 5 bases from V and 0 from J; bases not matched to a gene: 4. The data originate from a study of STAT3 mutations in large granular lymphocyte leukemia. General study points: At least one immunodominant TCR beta clonotype appeared in every T-cell large granular lymphocyte leukemia patient. Suggested: STAT3 mutation was not the ancestral event for these clonal expansions. All newly emerging clones after therapy were STAT3 wild type.

The method was immunoSEQ multiplex PCR; TCRdb's version includes in-frame clones alone and lacks a portion of them. This sample has some 31,000 clones, with 70% to 90% found just once. The chain employs TRBV30 and TRBJ1-1; TRBD1 agrees at 9 bases. Input material: peripheral blood mononuclear cells. This clonotype was sampled from a man between 60 and 75 years old with T-cell large granular lymphocyte leukemia. Some clones in this sample may be carry-over from other donors' samples. The CDR3 region is CAWYRGRVNTEAFF. CDR3 coding DNA: TGTGCCTGGTACAGGGGGCGAGTGAACACTGAAGCTTTCTTT.